This is a list of T cell receptor beta chains from one sample in a study of T-cell memory formation after mild COVID-19. TCRdb re-derived calls from the 5' RACE reads in MiXCR, one entry per CDR3 protein. The data hold 140,000 to 150,000 distinct CDR3 sequences, with less than 25% observed a single time. Sequencing was done on a sample of PBMCs or a T cell subset sorted from them (not recorded which). These receptors came from an adult woman who had mild COVID-19 (a few samples of this study predate the infection). Cell type and time point are not known. CDR3s include the opening cysteine and the closing phenylalanine or tryptophan. D genes are given only for firm matches. Rows give clone size only sometimes, using once, few, many, or a class for an expanded clone.

DNA,CDR3,J,D,V,size
TGTGCCAGCATCAGAAGCGAGCGGAGGGCAGATACGCAGTATTTT,CASIRSERRADTQYF,TRBJ2-3,.,TRBV6-2/TRBV6-3,few
TGCGCCAGCTCCCCTCAGGGAATGGGCACTGAAGCTTTCTTT,CASSPQGMGTEAFF,TRBJ1-1,.,TRBV5-1,.
TGTGCCAGCAGCTTGGGCCCTACAGGGTACAATGAGCAGTTCTTC,CASSLGPTGYNEQFF,TRBJ2-1,.,TRBV5-6,once
TGTGCCAGCAACGCGGAGAGCACAGATACGCAGTATTTT,CASNAESTDTQYF,TRBJ2-3,.,TRBV2,few
TGTGCCAGCAGTGACTCGTGGACTAACTATGCGGAGCAGTTCTTC,CASSDSWTNYAEQFF,TRBJ2-1,.,TRBV6-4,few
TGTGCCAGCAGCTCCACCTTAAACTATGGCTACACCTTC,CASSSTLNYGYTF,TRBJ1-2,.,TRBV7-9,few
TGTGCCAGCAGCCAATTGGGAGTGACGAGCTCCTACAATGAGCAGTTCTTC,CASSQLGVTSSYNEQFF,TRBJ2-1,.,TRBV4-2,few
TGTGCCAGCAGTTACTCGGACACTGGCTATGGCTACACCTTC,CASSYSDTGYGYTF,TRBJ1-2,.,TRBV6-2/TRBV6-3,.
TGTGCCAGCCTTAGCGTACAAGAAGACCAAGAGACCCAGTACTTC,CASLSVQEDQETQYF,TRBJ2-5,.,TRBV18,.
TGCGCCAGCAGCCAAGACCCGGGACTAGTTTACGAGCAGTACTTC,CASSQDPGLVYEQYF,TRBJ2-7,TRBD2,TRBV4-3,.
TGCGCCAGCAGCACCTCCGGGACAGGGGGCTACGAGCAGTACTTC,CASSTSGTGGYEQYF,TRBJ2-7,TRBD1,TRBV5-1,medium-sized
TGTGCCAGCAGTGGCCTGGAGCCGAGCTCCTATAATTCACCCCTCCACTTT,CASSGLEPSSYNSPLHF,TRBJ1-6,.,TRBV25-1,few
TGTGCCAGCAGCTTTAAACAGGGACGGCTCGAGACCCAGTACTTC,CASSFKQGRLETQYF,TRBJ2-5,.,TRBV5-6,many
TGTGCCAGCAGTTACGAGGGACGACTCGCAACTAATGAAAAACTGTTTTTT,CASSYEGRLATNEKLFF,TRBJ1-4,.,TRBV6-2/TRBV6-3,few
TGTGCCAGCAGAGGACTAGCCTACAATGAGCAGTTCTTC,CASRGLAYNEQFF,TRBJ2-1,TRBD2,TRBV7-9,few
TGCAGTGCTAGATTCCCGACCCCCGGGAGGGGAGGCTACGAGCAGTACTTC,CSARFPTPGRGGYEQYF,TRBJ2-7,TRBD2,TRBV20-1,few
TGTGCCAGCAGCTCCACCGGACAGCACTCTGGAAACACCATATATTTT,CASSSTGQHSGNTIYF,TRBJ1-3,.,TRBV9,few
TGCGCCAGCAGCCCAGGGGATAATACTGAAGCTTTCTTT,CASSPGDNTEAFF,TRBJ1-1,.,TRBV5-1,.
TGTGCCAGCAATAAGGGTTCAAGAATTCAGTACTTC,CASNKGSRIQYF,TRBJ2-4,.,TRBV2,few
TGTGCCAGTGCGGTTGATGGGGGCGGGAACACTGAAGCTTTCTTT,CASAVDGGGNTEAFF,TRBJ1-1,.,TRBV19,.
TGTGCCAGCAGCCCTTCCGGGCTCGGAGTCTACGAGCAGTACTTC,CASSPSGLGVYEQYF,TRBJ2-7,.,TRBV27,.
TGCGCCAGCAGCTCATCCGGGCTCTATGAAAAACTGTTTTTT,CASSSSGLYEKLFF,TRBJ1-4,.,TRBV5-1,.
TGTGCCAGTAGTGCGGGGTACACCGGGGAGCTGTTTTTT,CASSAGYTGELFF,TRBJ2-2,.,TRBV19,few
TGCGCCAGCAGCTTGAGGACGCCGACGGTCGACGAGCAGTACTTC,CASSLRTPTVDEQYF,TRBJ2-7,.,TRBV5-1,many
TGCGCCAACGCCTGGGGGGGATCCTACGAGCAGTACTTC,CANAWGGSYEQYF,TRBJ2-7,TRBD2,TRBV10-1,.
TGTGCCAGCAGCTTAACGGGGACAGGGTCCGATACGCAGTATTTT,CASSLTGTGSDTQYF,TRBJ2-3,TRBD1,TRBV7-3,few
TGTGCCAGCAGCGCGTCTTCCATGGCCTACGAGCAGTACTTC,CASSASSMAYEQYF,TRBJ2-7,.,TRBV7-9,few
TGTGCCAGCAGTTGGTCAGGGATCTATGGCTACACCTTC,CASSWSGIYGYTF,TRBJ1-2,.,TRBV27,.
TGTGCCAGCAGCCCGGCGGATACCACAGATACGCAGTATTTT,CASSPADTTDTQYF,TRBJ2-3,.,TRBV7-9,.
TGTGCCAGCAGTTTGGGGGACAGGGGCTACGAGCAGTACTTC,CASSLGDRGYEQYF,TRBJ2-7,TRBD1,TRBV12-3/TRBV12-4,few